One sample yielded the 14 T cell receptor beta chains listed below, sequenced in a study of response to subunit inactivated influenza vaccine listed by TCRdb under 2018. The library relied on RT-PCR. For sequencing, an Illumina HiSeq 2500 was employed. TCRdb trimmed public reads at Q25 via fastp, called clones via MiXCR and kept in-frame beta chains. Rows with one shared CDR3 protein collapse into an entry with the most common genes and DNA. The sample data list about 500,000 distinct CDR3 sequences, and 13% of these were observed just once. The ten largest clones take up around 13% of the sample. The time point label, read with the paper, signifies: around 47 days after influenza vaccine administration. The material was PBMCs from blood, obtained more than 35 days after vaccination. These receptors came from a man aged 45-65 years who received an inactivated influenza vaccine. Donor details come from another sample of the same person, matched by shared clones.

The CDR3 sequence: CASSRLANSYNEQFF. In DNA, the CDR3 is TGCGCCAGCAGCCGACTAGCGAACTCCTACAATGAGCAGTTCTTC. J is TRBJ2-1 and V is TRBV4-1; TRBD2 matches at 8 bases. The germline V gene has CDR1 MGHRA and CDR2 YSYEKL. The J segment lost 0 bases and the V segment lost 4 bases, leaving 2 bases of the junction unmatched. The CDR3 runs 15 residues.

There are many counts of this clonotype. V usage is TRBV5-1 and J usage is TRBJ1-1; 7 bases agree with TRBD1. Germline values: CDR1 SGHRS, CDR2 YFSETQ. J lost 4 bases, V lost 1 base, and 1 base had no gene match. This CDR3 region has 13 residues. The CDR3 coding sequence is TGCGCCAGCAGCTTGTCAGGGGGCACTGAAGCTTTCTTT. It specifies CASSLSGGTEAFF.

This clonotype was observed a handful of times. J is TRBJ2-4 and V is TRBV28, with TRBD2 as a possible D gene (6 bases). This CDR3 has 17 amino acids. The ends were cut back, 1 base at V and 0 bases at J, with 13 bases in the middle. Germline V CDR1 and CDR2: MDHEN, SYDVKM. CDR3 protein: CASSLSSGSLAKNIQYF. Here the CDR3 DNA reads TGTGCCAGCAGTTTATCGAGCGGGTCCCTAGCCAAAAACATTCAGTACTTC.

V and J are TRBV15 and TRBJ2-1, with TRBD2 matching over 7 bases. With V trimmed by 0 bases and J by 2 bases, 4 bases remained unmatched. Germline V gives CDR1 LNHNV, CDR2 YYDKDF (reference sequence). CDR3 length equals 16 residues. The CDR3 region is CATSREGLRPYNEQFF. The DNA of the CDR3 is TGTGCCACCAGCAGAGAGGGACTACGTCCCTACAATGAGCAGTTCTTC.

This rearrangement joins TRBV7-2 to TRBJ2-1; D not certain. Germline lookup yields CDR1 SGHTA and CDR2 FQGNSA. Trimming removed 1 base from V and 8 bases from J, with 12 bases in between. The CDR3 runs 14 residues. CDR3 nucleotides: TGTGCCAGCAGCTTAGGATATGTAATTTATGAGCAGTTCTTC. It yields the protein CASSLGYVIYEQFF.

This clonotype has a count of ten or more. The CDR3 nucleotides read TGTGCCAGCAGCGATCTTTGGGCTAGCGGGGGTATCACAGATACGCAGTATTTT. It codes for CASSDLWASGGITDTQYF. The gene calls are TRBV11-3 and TRBJ2-3; TRBD2 aligns across 10 bases. The V segment lost 5 bases and the J segment 2 bases; nucleotides outside the gene matches: 13. The germline V gene has CDR1 SGHNT and CDR2 YENEEA. The CDR3 covers 18 residues. The entire variable domain, with the rest obtained from reference TRBV11-3 and TRBJ2-3, is as follows: EAGVVQSPRYKIIEKKQPVAFWCNPISGHNTLYWYLQNLGQGPELLIRYENEEAVDDSQLPKDRFSAERLKGVDSTLKIQPAELGDSAVYLCASSDLWASGGITDTQYFGPGTRLTVL.

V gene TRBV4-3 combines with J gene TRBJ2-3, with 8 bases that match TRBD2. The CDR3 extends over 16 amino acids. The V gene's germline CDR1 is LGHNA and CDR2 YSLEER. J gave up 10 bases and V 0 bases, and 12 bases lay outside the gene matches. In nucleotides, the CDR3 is TGCGCCAGCAGCCAAGATATGGGGGCGGGAGGTAGTCCGCAGTATTTT. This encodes CASSQDMGAGGSPQYF.

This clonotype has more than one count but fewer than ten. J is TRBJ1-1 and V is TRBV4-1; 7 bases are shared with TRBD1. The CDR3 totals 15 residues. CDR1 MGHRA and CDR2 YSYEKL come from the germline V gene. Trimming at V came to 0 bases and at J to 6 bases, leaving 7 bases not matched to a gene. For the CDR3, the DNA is TGCGCCAGCAGCCAAGAAAGGGGGCTTCGTTCTGAAGCTTTCTTT. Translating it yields CASSQERGLRSEAFF.

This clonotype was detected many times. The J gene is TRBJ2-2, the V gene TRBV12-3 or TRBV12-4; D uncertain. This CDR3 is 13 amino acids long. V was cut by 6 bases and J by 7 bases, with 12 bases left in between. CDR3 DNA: TGTGCCAGCAGCTTTCGGGTTCACGGGGAGCTGTTTTTT. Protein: CASSFRVHGELFF.

CDR3 sequence (DNA): TGTGCCACCCAGCAGTATCGACAGCCCTCCTACGAGCAGTACTTC. Translation: CATQQYRQPSYEQYF. The rearrangement uses TRBV15 and TRBJ2-7, with D possibly TRBD1 on 5 matching bases. The ends were cut back, 8 bases at V and 0 bases at J, with 17 bases in the middle. This CDR3 is 15 amino acids long. Germline loops: CDR1 LNHNV, CDR2 YYDKDF (reference sequence).

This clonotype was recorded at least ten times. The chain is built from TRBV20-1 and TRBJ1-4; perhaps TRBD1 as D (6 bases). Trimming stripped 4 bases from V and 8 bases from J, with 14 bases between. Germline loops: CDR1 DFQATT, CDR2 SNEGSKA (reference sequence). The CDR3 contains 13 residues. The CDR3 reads CSAMSGGKEKLFF. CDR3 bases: TGCAGTGCTATGTCCGGGGGCAAGGAAAAACTGTTTTTT.

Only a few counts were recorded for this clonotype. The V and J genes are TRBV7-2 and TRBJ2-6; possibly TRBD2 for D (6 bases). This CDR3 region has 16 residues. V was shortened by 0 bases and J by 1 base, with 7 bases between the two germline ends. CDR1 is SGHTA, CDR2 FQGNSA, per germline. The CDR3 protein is CASSLAAGSGANVLTF. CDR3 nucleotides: TGTGCCAGCAGCTTAGCGGCGGGGTCTGGGGCCAACGTCCTGACTTTC.

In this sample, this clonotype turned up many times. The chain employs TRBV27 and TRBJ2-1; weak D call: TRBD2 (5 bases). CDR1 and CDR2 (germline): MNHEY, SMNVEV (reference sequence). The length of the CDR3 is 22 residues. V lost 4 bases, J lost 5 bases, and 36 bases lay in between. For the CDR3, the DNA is TGTGCCAGCAGTTCGATCATATTGTTCGGGGTTCCTCTTGGTACTACGGACAATGAGCAGTTCTTC. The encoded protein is CASSSIILFGVPLGTTDNEQFF.

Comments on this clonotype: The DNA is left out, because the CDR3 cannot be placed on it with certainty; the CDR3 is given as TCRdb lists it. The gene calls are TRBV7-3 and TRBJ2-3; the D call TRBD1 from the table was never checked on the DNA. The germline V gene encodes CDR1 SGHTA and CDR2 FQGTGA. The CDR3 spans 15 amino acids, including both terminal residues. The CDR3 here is CASSFGPGSTDMQYF.